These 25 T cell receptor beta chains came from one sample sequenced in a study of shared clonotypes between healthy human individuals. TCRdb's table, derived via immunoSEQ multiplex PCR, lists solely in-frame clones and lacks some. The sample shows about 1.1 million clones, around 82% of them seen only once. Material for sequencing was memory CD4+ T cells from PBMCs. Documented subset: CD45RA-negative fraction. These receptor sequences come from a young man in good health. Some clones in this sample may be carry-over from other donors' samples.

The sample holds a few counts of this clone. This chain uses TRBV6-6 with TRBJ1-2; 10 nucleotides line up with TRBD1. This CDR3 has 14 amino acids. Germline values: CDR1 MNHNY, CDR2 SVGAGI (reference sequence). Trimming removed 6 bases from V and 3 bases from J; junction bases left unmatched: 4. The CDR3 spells CASRWTGGDYGYTF. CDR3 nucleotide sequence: TGTGCCAGCAGATGGACAGGGGGGGACTATGGCTACACCTTC.

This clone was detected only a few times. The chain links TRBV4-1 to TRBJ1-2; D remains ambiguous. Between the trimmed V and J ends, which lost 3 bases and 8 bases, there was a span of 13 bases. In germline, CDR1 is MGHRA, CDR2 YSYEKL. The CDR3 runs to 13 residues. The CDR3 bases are TGCGCCAGCAGCCACGAAGTGGAGCGAGGCTACACCTTC. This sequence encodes CASSHEVERGYTF.

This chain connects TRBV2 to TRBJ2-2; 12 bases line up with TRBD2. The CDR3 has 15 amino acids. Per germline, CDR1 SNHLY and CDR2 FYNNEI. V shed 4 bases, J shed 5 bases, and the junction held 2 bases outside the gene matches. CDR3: CASSASGRDTGELFF. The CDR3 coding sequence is TGTGCCAGCAGTGCTAGCGGGAGGGATACCGGGGAGCTGTTTTTT.

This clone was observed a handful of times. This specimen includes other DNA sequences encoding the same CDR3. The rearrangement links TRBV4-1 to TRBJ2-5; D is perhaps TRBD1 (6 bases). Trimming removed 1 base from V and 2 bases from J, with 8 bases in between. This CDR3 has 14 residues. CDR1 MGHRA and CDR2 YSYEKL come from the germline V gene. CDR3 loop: CASSQGGLQETQYF. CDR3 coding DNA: TGCGCCAGCAGCCAAGGGGGGCTACAAGAGACCCAGTACTTC.

The chain's CDR3 is CASSDLQGYGYTF. The CDR3 region has the DNA TGTGCCAGCAGTGACCTCCAGGGTTATGGCTACACCTTC. The chain is built from TRBV6-4 and TRBJ1-2, with a tentative D call TRBD1 (5 bases). V was cut by 2 bases and J by 5 bases, with 9 bases left in between. From germline, CDR1 is MRHNA and CDR2 SNTAGT. CDR3 length: 13 residues.

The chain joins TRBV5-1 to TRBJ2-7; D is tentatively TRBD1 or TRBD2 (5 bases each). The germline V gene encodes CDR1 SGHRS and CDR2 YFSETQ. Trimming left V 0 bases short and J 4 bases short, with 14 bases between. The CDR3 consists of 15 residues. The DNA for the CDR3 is TGCGCCAGCAGCTTGGGTCCTGGGGGTTCTTACGAGCAGTACTTC. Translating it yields CASSLGPGGSYEQYF.

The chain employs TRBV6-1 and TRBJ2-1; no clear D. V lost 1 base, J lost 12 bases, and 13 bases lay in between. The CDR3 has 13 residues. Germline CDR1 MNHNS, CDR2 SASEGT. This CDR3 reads CASSEVLRLMQFF. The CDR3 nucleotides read TGTGCCAGCAGTGAAGTGCTTAGGCTCATGCAGTTCTTC.

The CDR3 coding sequence is TGCGCCAGCAGCTTGGGTGCGGCTAGCTCTGGGGCCAACGTCCTGACTTTC. It yields the protein CASSLGAASSGANVLTF. The V and J genes are TRBV5-1 and TRBJ2-6, with unresolved D. The ends were cut back, 0 bases at V and 0 bases at J, with 10 bases in the middle. Germline lookup yields CDR1 SGHRS and CDR2 YFSETQ. CDR3 size: 17 residues.

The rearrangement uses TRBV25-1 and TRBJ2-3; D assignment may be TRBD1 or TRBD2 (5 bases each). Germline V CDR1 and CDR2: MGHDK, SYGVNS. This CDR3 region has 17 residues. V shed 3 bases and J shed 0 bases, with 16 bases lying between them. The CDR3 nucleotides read TGTGCCAGCAGTGATGTTTACGGCAGGGACAGCACAGATACGCAGTATTTT. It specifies CASSDVYGRDSTDTQYF.

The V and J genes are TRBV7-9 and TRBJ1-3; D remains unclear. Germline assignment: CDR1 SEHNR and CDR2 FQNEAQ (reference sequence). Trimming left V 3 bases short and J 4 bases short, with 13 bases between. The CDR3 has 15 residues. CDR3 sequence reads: CASSFGVLAGNTIYF. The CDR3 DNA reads TGTGCCAGCAGCTTCGGGGTCCTCGCCGGAAACACCATATATTTT. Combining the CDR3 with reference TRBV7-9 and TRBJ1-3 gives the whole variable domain DTGVSQNPRHKITKRGQNVTFRCDPISEHNRLYWYRQTLGQGPEFLTYFQNEAQLEKSRLLSDRFSAERPKGSFSTLEIQRTEQGDSAMYLCASSFGVLAGNTIYFGEGSWLTVV.

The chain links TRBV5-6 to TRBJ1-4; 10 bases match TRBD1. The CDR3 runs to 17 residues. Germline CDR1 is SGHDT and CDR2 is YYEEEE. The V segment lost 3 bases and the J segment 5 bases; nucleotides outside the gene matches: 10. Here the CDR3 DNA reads TGTGCCAGCAGCTGGGGGACAGGGGCCGCGGGGAATGAAAAACTGTTTTTT. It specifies CASSWGTGAAGNEKLFF.

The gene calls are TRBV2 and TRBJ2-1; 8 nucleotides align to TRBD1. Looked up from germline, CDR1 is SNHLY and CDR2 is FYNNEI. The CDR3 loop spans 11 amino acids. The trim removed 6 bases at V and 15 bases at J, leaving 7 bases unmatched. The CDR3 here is CASSRQGAWFF. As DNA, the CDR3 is TGTGCCAGCAGCAGGCAGGGGGCTTGGTTCTTC.

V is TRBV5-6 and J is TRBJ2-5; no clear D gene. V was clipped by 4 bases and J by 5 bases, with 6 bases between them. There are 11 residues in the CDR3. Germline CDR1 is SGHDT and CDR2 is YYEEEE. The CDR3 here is CASSVSETQYF. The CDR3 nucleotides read TGTGCCAGCAGCGTATCGGAGACCCAGTACTTC. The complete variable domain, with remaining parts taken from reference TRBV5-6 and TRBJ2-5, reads DAGVTQSPTHLIKTRGQQVTLRCSPKSGHDTVSWYQQALGQGPQFIFQYYEEEERQRGNFPDRFSGHQFPNYSSELNVNALLLGDSALYLCASSVSETQYFGPGTRLLVL.

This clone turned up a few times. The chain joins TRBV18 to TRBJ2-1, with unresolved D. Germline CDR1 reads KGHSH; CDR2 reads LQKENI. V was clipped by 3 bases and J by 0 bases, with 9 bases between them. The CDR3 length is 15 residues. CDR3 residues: CASSPPRRSYNEQFF. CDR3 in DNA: TGTGCCAGCTCACCGCCTCGTCGCTCCTACAATGAGCAGTTCTTC.

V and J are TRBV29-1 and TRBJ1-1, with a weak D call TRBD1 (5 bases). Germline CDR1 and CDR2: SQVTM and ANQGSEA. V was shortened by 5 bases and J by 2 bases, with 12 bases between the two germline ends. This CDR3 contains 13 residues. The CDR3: CSVSRDPNTEAFF. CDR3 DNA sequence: TGCAGCGTTAGCCGGGACCCTAACACTGAAGCTTTCTTT.

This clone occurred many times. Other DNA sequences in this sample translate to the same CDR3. The CDR3 reads CASSYGLAGQETQYF. The CDR3 DNA reads TGTGCCAGCAGTTACGGACTAGCGGGCCAAGAGACCCAGTACTTC. This sequence joins TRBV6-5 and TRBJ2-5; 11 bases align to TRBD2. Germline CDR1 MNHEY, CDR2 SVGAGI. This CDR3 contains 15 residues. V dropped 2 bases and J dropped 1; count of bases not matched to a gene: 0.

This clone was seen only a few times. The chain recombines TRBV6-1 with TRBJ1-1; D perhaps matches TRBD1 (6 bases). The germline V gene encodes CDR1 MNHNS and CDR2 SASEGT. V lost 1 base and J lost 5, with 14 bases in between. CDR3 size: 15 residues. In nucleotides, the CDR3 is TGTGCCAGCAGTGAAGTGGGGACACCTCGGACTGAAGCTTTCTTT. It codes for CASSEVGTPRTEAFF.

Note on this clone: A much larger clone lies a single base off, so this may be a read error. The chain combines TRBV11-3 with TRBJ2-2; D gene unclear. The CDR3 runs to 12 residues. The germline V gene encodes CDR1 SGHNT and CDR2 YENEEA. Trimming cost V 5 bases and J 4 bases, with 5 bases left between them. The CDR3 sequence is CASSRVTGELFF. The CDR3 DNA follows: TGTGCCAGCAGCAGAGTCACCGGGGAGCTGTTTTTT.

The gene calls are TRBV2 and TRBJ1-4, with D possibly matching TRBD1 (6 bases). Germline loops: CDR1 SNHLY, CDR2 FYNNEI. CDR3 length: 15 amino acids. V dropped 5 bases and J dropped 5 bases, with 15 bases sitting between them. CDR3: CASSFDRMTNEKLFF. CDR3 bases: TGTGCCAGCAGTTTCGACAGGATGACAAATGAAAAACTGTTTTTT.

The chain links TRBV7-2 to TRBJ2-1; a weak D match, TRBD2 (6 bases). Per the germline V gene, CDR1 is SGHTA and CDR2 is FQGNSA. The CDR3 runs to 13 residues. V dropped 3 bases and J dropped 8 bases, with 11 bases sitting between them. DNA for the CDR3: TGTGCCAGCAGCTTGGGGAGGAAATATGAGCAGTTCTTC. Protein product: CASSLGRKYEQFF.

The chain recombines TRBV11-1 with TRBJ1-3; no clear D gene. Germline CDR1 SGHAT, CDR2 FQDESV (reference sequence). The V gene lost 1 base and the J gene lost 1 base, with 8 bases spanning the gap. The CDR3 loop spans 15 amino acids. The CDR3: CASSLGRTSGNTIYF. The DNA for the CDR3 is TGTGCCAGCAGCTTAGGAAGGACTTCTGGAAACACCATATATTTT.

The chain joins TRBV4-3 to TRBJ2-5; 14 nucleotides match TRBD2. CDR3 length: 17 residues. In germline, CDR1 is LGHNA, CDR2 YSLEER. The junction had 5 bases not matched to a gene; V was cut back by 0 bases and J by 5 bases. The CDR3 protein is CASSQEGLAGVSETQYF. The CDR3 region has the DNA TGCGCCAGCAGCCAAGAGGGACTAGCGGGAGTTTCGGAGACCCAGTACTTC.

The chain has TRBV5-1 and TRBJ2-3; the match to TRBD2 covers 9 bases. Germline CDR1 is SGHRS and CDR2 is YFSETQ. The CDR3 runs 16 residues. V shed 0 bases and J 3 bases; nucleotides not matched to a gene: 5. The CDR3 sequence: CASSLDSGSTTDTQYF. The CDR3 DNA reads TGCGCCAGCAGCTTGGATAGCGGGAGTACTACAGATACGCAGTATTTT. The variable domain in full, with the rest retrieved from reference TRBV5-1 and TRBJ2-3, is KAGVTQTPRYLIKTRGQQVTLSCSPISGHRSVSWYQQTPGQGLQFLFEYFSETQRNKGNFPGRFSGRQFSNSRSEMNVSTLELGDSALYLCASSLDSGSTTDTQYFGPGTRLTVL.

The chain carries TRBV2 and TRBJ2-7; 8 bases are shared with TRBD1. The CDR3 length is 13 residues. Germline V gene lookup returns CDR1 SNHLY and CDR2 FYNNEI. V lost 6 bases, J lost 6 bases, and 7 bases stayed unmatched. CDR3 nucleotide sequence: TGTGCCAGCAGCCCGCAGGGGGCGAGCGAGCAGTACTTC. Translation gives CASSPQGASEQYF.

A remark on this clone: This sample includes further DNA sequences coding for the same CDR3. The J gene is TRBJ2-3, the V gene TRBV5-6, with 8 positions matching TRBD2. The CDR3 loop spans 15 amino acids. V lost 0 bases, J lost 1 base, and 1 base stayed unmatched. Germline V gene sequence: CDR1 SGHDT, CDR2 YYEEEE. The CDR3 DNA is TGTGCCAGCAGCTTGGTACTAGCGGGCACAGATACGCAGTATTTT. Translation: CASSLVLAGTDTQYF.